This TCR beta chain derives from a study of T-cell memory formation after mild COVID-19. The overall study: TCR clusters were largely donor specific. Study findings and constraints: Contracting CD4+ clones lay largely in CM and EM, with CD8+ ones residing in EMRA.

In regard to this clonotype: Its antigen is unknown.

5'RACE with constant-segment primers built TCRalpha and TCRbeta cDNA libraries with UMIs. TCRdb processed the 5' RACE reads anew with MiXCR; each CDR3 protein has one entry. The sample records fewer than 350,000 distinct CDR3 sequences, approximately 15% being singletons. Germline values: CDR1 LGHNA, CDR2 YSLEER. The CDR3 contains 18 residues. Trimming stripped 1 base from V and 6 bases from J, with 25 bases between. The sample taken for sequencing was PBMCs or a T cell subset sorted from them (not recorded which). V is TRBV4-3 and J is TRBJ2-7, with D unclear. This TCR came from a man in his late teens or twenties who had mild COVID-19 (a few samples of this study predate the infection). Cell type and time point are not known. The CDR3 DNA follows: TGCGCCAGCAGCCAAGCGTCGAATAGCTACAGAGACCCCAGCGAGCAGTACTTC. It encodes CASSQASNSYRDPSEQYF.